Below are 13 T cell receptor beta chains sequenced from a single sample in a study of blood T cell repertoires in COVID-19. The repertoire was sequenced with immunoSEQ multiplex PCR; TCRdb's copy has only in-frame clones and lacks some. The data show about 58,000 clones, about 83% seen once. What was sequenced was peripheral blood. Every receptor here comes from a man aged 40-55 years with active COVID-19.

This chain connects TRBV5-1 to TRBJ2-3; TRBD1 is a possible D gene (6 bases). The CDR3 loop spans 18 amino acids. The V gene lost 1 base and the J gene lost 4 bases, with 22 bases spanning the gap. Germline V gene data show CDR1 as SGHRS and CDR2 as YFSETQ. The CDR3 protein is CASSLRSSGGFSPDTQYF. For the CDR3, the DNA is TGCGCCAGCAGCTTGCGAAGTAGTGGGGGCTTCTCCCCAGATACGCAGTATTTT.

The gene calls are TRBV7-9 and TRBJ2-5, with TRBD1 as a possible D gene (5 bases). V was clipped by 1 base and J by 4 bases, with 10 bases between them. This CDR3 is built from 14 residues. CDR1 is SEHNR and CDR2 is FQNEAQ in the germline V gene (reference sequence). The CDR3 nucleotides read TGTGCCAGCAGCTTAGGGTCAGGGATAGAGACCCAGTACTTC. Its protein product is CASSLGSGIETQYF.

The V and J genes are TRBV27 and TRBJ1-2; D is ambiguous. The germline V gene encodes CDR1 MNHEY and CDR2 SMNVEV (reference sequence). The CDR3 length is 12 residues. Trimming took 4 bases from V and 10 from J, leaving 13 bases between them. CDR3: CASSSTRIDYTF. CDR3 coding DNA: TGTGCCAGCAGTTCAACGAGGATTGACTACACCTTC.

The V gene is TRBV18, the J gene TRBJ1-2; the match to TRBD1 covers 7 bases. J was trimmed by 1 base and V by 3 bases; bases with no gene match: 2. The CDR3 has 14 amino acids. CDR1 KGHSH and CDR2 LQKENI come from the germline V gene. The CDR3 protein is CASSPDRHNYGYTF. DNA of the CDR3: TGTGCCAGCTCACCGGACAGGCATAACTATGGCTACACCTTC.

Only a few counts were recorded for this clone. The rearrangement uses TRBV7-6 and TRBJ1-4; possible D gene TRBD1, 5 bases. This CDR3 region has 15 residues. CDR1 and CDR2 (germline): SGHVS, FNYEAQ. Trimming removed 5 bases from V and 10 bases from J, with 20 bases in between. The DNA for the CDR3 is TGTGCCAGCAGCCCCCCCCGGGCGAGGGGAGGAAAACTGTTTTTT. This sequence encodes CASSPPRARGGKLFF. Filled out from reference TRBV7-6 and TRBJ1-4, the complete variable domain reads GAGVSQSPRYKVTKRGQDVALRCDPISGHVSLYWYRQALGQGPEFLTYFNYEAQQDKSGLPNDRFSAERPEGSISTLTIQRTEQRDSAMYRCASSPPRARGGKLFFGSGTQLSVL.

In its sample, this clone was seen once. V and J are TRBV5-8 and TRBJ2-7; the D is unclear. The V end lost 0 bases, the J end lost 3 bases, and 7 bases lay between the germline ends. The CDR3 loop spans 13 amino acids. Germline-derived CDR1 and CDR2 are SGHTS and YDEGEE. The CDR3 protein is CASSLGHSYEQYF. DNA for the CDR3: TGTGCCAGCAGCTTGGGACACAGCTACGAGCAGTACTTC.

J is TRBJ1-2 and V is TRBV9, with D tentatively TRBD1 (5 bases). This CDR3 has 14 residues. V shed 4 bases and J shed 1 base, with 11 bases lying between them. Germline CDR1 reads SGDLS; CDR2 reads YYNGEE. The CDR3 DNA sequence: TGTGCCAGCAGCTTATTGGGGGGTAACTATGGCTACACCTTC. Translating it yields CASSLLGGNYGYTF.

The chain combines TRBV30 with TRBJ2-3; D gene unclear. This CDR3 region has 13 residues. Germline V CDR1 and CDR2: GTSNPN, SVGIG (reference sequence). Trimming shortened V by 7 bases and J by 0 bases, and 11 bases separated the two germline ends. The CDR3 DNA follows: TGTGCCTTGGGCGGTACTAGCACAGATACGCAGTATTTT. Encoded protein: CALGGTSTDTQYF.

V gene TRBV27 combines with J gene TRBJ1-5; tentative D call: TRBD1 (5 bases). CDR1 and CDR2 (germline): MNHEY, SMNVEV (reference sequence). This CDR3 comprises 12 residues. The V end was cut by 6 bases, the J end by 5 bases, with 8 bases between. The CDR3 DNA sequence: TGTGCCAGCAGGACAGCTGATCAGCCCCAGCATTTT. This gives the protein CASRTADQPQHF.

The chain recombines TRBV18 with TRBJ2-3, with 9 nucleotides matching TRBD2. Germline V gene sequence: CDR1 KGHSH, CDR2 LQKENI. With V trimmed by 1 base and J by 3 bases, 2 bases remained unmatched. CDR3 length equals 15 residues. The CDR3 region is CASSPLAGATDTQYF. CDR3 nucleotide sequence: TGTGCCAGCTCACCACTAGCGGGAGCGACAGATACGCAGTATTTT.

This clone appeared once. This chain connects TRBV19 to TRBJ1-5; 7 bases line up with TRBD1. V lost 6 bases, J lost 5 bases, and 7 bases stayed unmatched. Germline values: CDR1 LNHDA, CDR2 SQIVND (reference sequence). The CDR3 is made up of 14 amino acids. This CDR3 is CASRSQGSDQPQHF. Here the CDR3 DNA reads TGTGCCAGTAGGTCACAGGGGTCCGATCAGCCCCAGCATTTT.

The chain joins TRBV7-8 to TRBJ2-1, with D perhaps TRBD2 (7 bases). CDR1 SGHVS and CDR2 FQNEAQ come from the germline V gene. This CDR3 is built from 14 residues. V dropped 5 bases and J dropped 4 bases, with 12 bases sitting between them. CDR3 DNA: TGTGCCAGCAGCGGGGAGGGGGTTTACAATGAGCAGTTCTTC. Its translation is CASSGEGVYNEQFF.

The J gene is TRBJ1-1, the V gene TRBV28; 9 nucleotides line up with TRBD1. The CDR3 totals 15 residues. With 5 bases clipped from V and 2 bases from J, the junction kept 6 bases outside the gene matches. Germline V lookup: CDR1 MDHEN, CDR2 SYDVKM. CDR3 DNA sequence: TGTGCCAGCAGTCCTCCGGGACAGGGCAACACTGAAGCTTTCTTT. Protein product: CASSPPGQGNTEAFF.